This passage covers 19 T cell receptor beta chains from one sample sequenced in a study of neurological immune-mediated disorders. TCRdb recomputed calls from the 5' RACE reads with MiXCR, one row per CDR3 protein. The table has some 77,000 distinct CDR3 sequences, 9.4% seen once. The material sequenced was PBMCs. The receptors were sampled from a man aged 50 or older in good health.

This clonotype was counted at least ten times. In DNA, the CDR3 is TGTGCCAGCAGCTCACTAGCGGGGGGACCCAATGAGCAGTTCTTC. Translation: CASSSLAGGPNEQFF. This rearrangement joins TRBV6-2 or TRBV6-3 to TRBJ2-1, with 12 bases lining up with TRBD2. V shed 6 bases, J shed 6 bases, and the junction held 6 bases outside the gene matches. The V gene's germline CDR1 is MNHEY and CDR2 SVGEGT. The length of the CDR3 is 15 residues.

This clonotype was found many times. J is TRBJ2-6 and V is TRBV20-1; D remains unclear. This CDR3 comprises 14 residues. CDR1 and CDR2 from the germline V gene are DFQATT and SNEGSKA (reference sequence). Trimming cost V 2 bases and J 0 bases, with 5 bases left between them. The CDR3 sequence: CSARLFSGANVLTF. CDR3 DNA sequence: TGCAGTGCTAGACTCTTCTCTGGGGCCAACGTCCTGACTTTC.

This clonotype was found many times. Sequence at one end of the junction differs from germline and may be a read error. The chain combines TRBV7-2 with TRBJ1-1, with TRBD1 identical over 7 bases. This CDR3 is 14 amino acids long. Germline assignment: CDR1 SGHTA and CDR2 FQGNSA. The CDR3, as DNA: TGTGCCAGCAGATTAGGGGGCGCCAACACTGAAGCTTTCTTT. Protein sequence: CASRLGGANTEAFF. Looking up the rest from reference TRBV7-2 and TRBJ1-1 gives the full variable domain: GAGVSQSPSNKVTEKGKDVELRCDPISGHTALYWYRQSLGQGLEFLIYFQGNSAPDKSGLPSDRFSAERTGGSVSTLTIQRTQQEDSAVYLCASRLGGANTEAFFGQGTRLTVV.

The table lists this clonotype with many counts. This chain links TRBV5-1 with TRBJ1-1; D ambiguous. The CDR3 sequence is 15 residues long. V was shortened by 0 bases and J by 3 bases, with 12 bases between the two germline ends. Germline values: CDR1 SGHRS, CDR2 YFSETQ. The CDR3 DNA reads TGCGCCAGCAGCTTGGCGGCAACTGGGGACACTGAAGCTTTCTTT. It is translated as CASSLAATGDTEAFF. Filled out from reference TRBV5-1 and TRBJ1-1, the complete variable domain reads KAGVTQTPRYLIKTRGQQVTLSCSPISGHRSVSWYQQTPGQGLQFLFEYFSETQRNKGNFPGRFSGRQFSNSRSEMNVSTLELGDSALYLCASSLAATGDTEAFFGQGTRLTVV.

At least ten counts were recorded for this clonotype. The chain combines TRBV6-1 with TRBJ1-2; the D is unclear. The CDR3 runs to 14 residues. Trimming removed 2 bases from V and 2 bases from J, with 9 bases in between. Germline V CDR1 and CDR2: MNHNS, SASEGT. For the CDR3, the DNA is TGTGCCAGCAGTGAATTTGGCAGAAACTATGGCTACACCTTC. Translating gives CASSEFGRNYGYTF.

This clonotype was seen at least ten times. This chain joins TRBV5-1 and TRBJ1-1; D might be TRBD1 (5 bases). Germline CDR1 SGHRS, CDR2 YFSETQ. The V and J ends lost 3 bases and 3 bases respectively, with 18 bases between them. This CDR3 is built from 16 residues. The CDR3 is CASSSEGRLWDTEAFF. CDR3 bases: TGCGCCAGCAGCTCCGAGGGGCGTTTGTGGGACACTGAAGCTTTCTTT.

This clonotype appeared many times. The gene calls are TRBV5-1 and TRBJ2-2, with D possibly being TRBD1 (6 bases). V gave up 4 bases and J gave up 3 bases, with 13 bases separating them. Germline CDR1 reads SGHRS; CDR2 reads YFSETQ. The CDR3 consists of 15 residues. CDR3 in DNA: TGCGCCAGCAGCCTGGGCCCAGGGGACACCGGGGAGCTGTTTTTT. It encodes CASSLGPGDTGELFF.

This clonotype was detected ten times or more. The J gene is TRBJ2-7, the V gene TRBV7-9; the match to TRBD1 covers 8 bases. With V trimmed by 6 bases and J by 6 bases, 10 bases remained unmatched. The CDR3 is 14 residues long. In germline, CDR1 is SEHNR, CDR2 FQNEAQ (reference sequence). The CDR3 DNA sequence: TGTGCCAGCAGTCCTTCAGGGGGCTCGGTCGAGCAGTACTTC. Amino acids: CASSPSGGSVEQYF.

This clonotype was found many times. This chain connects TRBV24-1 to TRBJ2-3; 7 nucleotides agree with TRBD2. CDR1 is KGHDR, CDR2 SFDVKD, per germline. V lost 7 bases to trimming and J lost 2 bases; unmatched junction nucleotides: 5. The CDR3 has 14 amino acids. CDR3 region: CATSMAGVTDTQYF. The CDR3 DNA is TGTGCCACCAGCATGGCGGGGGTCACAGATACGCAGTATTTT.

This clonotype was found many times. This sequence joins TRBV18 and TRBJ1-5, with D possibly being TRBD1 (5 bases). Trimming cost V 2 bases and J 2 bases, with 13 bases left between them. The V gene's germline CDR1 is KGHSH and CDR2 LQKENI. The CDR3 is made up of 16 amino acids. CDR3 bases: TGTGCCAGCTCACCAGAAGGGCAGGGTGGCAATCAGCCCCAGCATTTT. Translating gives CASSPEGQGGNQPQHF. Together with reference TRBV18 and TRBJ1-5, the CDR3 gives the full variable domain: NAGVMQNPRHLVRRRGQEARLRCSPMKGHSHVYWYRQLPEEGLKFMVYLQKENIIDESGMPKERFSAEFPKEGPSILRIQQVVRGDSAAYFCASSPEGQGGNQPQHFGDGTRLSIL.

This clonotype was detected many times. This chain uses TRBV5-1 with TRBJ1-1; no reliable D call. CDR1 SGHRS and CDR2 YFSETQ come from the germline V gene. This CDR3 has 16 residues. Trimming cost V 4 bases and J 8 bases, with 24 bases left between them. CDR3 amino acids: CASSVTWVGALREAFF. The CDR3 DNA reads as TGCGCCAGCAGCGTGACATGGGTTGGAGCATTAAGGGAAGCTTTCTTT.

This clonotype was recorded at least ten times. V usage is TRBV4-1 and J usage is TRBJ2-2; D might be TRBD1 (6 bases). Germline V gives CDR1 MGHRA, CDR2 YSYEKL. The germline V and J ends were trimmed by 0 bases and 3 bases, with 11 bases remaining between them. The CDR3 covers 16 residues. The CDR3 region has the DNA TGCGCCAGCAGCCAAGATATGGGGGCATACACCGGGGAGCTGTTTTTT. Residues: CASSQDMGAYTGELFF.

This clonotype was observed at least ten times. The CDR3 nucleotides are TGTGCCAGCAGCGGACCGGGACAGACCACAGATACGCAGTATTTT. Amino acid sequence: CASSGPGQTTDTQYF. V is TRBV7-2 and J is TRBJ2-3; 7 bases line up with TRBD1. The CDR3 extends over 15 amino acids. CDR1 is SGHTA, CDR2 FQGNSA, per germline. Trimming at V came to 5 bases and at J to 2 bases, leaving 7 bases not matched to a gene.

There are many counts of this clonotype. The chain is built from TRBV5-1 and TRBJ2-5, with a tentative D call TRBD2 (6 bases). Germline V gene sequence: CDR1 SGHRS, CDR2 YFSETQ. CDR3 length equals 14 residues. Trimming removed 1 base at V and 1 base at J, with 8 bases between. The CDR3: CASSLSSAQETQYF. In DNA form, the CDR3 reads TGCGCCAGCAGCTTGTCTAGCGCCCAAGAGACCCAGTACTTC.

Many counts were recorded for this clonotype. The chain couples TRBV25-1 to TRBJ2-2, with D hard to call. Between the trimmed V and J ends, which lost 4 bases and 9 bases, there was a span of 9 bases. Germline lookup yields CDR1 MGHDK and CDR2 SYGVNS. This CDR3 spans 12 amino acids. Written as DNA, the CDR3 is TGTGCCAGCAGTGCCCAGATCCGGGAGCTGTTTTTT. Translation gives CASSAQIRELFF.

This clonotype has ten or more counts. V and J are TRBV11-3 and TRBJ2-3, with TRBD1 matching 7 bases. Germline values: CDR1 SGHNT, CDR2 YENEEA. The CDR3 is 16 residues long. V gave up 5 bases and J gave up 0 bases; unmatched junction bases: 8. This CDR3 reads CASSLGQSTSTDTQYF. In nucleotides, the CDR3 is TGTGCCAGCAGCCTGGGACAGTCCACTAGCACAGATACGCAGTATTTT.

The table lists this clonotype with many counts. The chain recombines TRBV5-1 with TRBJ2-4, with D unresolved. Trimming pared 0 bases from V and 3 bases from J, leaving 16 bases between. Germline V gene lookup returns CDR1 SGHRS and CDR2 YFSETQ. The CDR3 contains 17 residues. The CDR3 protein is CASSLAAGWSGKNIQYF. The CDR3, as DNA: TGCGCCAGCAGCTTGGCCGCAGGCTGGTCGGGCAAAAACATTCAGTACTTC. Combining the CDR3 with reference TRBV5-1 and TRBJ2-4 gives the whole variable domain KAGVTQTPRYLIKTRGQQVTLSCSPISGHRSVSWYQQTPGQGLQFLFEYFSETQRNKGNFPGRFSGRQFSNSRSEMNVSTLELGDSALYLCASSLAAGWSGKNIQYFGAGTRLSVL.

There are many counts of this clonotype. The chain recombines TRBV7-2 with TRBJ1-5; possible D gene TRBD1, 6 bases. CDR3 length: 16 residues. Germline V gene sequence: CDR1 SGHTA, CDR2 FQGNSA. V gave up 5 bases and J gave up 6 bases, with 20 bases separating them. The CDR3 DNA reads TGTGCCAGCAGCCTCCTCCCCGGGGGGGGCGGTCAGCCCCAGCATTTT. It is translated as CASSLLPGGGGQPQHF.

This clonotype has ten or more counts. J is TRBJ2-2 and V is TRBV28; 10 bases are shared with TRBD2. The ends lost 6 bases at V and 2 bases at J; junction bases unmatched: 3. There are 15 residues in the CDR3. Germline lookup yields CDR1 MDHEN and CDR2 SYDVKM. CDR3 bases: TGTGCCAGCAGAGCGGGAGGGTATAACACCGGGGAGCTGTTTTTT. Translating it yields CASRAGGYNTGELFF.